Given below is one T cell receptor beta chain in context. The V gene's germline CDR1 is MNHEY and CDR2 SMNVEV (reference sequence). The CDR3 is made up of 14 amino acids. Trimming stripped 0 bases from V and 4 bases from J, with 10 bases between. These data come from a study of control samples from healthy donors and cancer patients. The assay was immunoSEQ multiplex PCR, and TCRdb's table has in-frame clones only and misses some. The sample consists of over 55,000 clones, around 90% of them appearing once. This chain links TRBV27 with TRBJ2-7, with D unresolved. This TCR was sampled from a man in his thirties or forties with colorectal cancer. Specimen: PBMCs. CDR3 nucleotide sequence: TGTGCCAGCAGTTTATCGATGGCGCATTACGAGCAGTACTTC. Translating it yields CASSLSMAHYEQYF.